Given below is one T cell receptor (beta chain) in context. The authors reverse transcribed about 0.5 to 1 ug RNA with random hexamers. Amplification of TCR beta CDR3 across 54 Vbeta and 13 Jbeta was performed with immunoSEQ multiplex PCR. One entry per CDR3 protein results from TCRdb running MiXCR on the immunoSEQ multiplex PCR reads. The repertoire includes 90,000 to 150,000 distinct CDR3 sequences, about 93% of them detected once, and 0.095% to 0.1% sits in the top ten. The CDR3 spans 12 residues. V shed 2 bases and J shed 2 bases, with 1 base lying between them. Per the germline V gene, CDR1 is SGDLS and CDR2 is YYNGEE. These data are taken from a study of CD8 T cells in Susac syndrome. Blood CD8+ and CD4+ T cells underwent high-throughput TCR beta sequencing. The control group consisted of healthy donors matched for age and sex. TEMRA cells were FACS-enriched, while CD8+ and CD4+ T cells were negatively isolated.

Sequences were obtained from CD4+ T cells from PBMCs. This TCR was recovered from a human donor in good health. The V and J genes are TRBV9 and TRBJ2-2; no clear D. CDR3 nucleotides: TGTGCCAGCAGCGTCAACACCGGGGAGCTGTTTTTT. This codes for CASSVNTGELFF.